The source of this T cell receptor (beta chain) is a study of T cells in Graves' hyperthyroidism and ophthalmopathy. What was amplified from RNA transcripts were TCR beta CDR3 regions. First-round RT-PCR targeting the TCR CDR3 was performed with the HTBI primer set. TCRdb used MiXCR to reprocess the multiplex PCR reads, holding one entry per CDR3 protein. The sample lists around 33,000 distinct CDR3 sequences, 49% occurring once. This TCR was sampled from a woman in her forties or fifties with Graves' hyperthyroidism that later progressed to Graves' ophthalmopathy. The sequencing input was blood.

In DNA form, the CDR3 reads TGTGCCAGCAGCTTTAAGGGCTCCTATAATTCACCCCTCCACTTT. Its translation is CASSFKGSYNSPLHF. The J gene is TRBJ1-6, the V gene TRBV7-3; D is unresolved. The germline V and J ends were trimmed by 3 bases and 0 bases, with 6 bases remaining between them. Germline CDR1 reads SGHTA; CDR2 reads FQGTGA. The CDR3 has 15 amino acids. Based on the CDR3 plus reference TRBV7-3 and TRBJ1-6, the full variable domain is GAGVSQTPSNKVTEKGKYVELRCDPISGHTALYWYRQSLGQGPEFLIYFQGTGAADDSGLPNDRFFAVRPEGSVSTLKIQRTERGDSAVYLCASSFKGSYNSPLHFGNGTRLTVT.